Listed below are T cell receptor beta chains from one sample, sequenced in a study of cytomegalovirus exposure and HLA in healthy donors. Profiling relied on immunoSEQ multiplex PCR, and the TCRdb table lists in-frame clones only, not all of them. Of over 50,000 clones in the sample, 55% to 75% were seen once. The specimen sequenced was PBMCs. These receptors were collected from a man aged 35 to 55 in good health and CMV-seropositive. CDR3s include the opening cysteine and the closing phenylalanine or tryptophan. The D gene is left open where the match is weak. A row's size may be missing; if present it is once, few, many or a size class.

clone size: NA; J gene: TRBJ1-1; D gene: TRBD1; V gene: TRBV2; CDR3 DNA: TGTGCCAGCCGCAATCCGGGACAGGGACATGCTTTCTTT; CDR3 protein: CASRNPGQGHAFF
clone size: NA; J gene: TRBJ1-5; D gene: NA; V gene: TRBV7-9; CDR3 DNA: TGTGCCAGCTCCCTAAGGGGTGGTAGCAATCAGCCCCAGCATTTT; CDR3 protein: CASSLRGGSNQPQHF
clone size: NA; J gene: TRBJ2-2; D gene: NA; V gene: TRBV7-6; CDR3 DNA: TGTGCCAGCAGCTTAGGGGGGCCCAACACCGGGGAGCTGTTTTTT; CDR3 protein: CASSLGGPNTGELFF
clone size: few; J gene: TRBJ2-7; D gene: NA; V gene: TRBV4-1; CDR3 DNA: TGCGCCAGCAGCCTACAGGGCGAGCAGTACTTC; CDR3 protein: CASSLQGEQYF
clone size: NA; J gene: TRBJ1-6; D gene: NA; V gene: TRBV30; CDR3 DNA: TGTGCCTGGAGCGAGGGCTCCTATAATTCACCCCTCCACTTT; CDR3 protein: CAWSEGSYNSPLHF
clone size: NA; J gene: TRBJ2-1; D gene: TRBD1; V gene: TRBV2; CDR3 DNA: TGTGCCAGCAGTGACGGGACAGGGACCCGAACGAATGAGCAGTTCTTC; CDR3 protein: CASSDGTGTRTNEQFF
clone size: NA; J gene: TRBJ2-1; D gene: TRBD1; V gene: TRBV12-5; CDR3 DNA: TGTGCTAGTGGGCAACATGACAGGGGGCAAGACAATGAGCAGTTCTTC; CDR3 protein: CASGQHDRGQDNEQFF
clone size: NA; J gene: TRBJ1-5; D gene: NA; V gene: TRBV6-1; CDR3 DNA: TGTGCCAGCAGTGAAAGCGTCAGGGTGTTTAGTCAGCCCCAGCATTTT; CDR3 protein: CASSESVRVFSQPQHF
clone size: NA; J gene: TRBJ1-2; D gene: NA; V gene: TRBV30; CDR3 DNA: TGTGCCTGGACCAAGGGGGACAAAGGCTATGGCTACACCTTC; CDR3 protein: CAWTKGDKGYGYTF
clone size: NA; J gene: TRBJ2-7; D gene: TRBD1; V gene: TRBV7-6; CDR3 DNA: TGTGCCAGCAGCTTCGACAGGGGGCAACCCTACGAGCAGTACTTC; CDR3 protein: CASSFDRGQPYEQYF
clone size: NA; J gene: TRBJ1-6; D gene: NA; V gene: TRBV4-1; CDR3 DNA: TGCGCCAGCAGCCCCTTTAGTCCCAATTCACCCCTCCACTTT; CDR3 protein: CASSPFSPNSPLHF
clone size: NA; J gene: TRBJ1-4; D gene: TRBD1; V gene: TRBV29-1; CDR3 DNA: TGCAGCGTTACCGGGACAGGGTTCGAAAAACTGTTTTTT; CDR3 protein: CSVTGTGFEKLFF
clone size: NA; J gene: TRBJ1-4; D gene: NA; V gene: TRBV7-9; CDR3 DNA: TGTGCCAGCAGCTTAGCTGGTAGTAGCCAAAAACTGTTTTTT; CDR3 protein: CASSLAGSSQKLFF
clone size: NA; J gene: TRBJ1-2; D gene: TRBD1; V gene: TRBV7-3; CDR3 DNA: TGTGCCAGCAGCCCCAACAGGGGAGGTGGCTACACCTTC; CDR3 protein: CASSPNRGGGYTF
clone size: NA; J gene: TRBJ1-4; D gene: TRBD1; V gene: TRBV2; CDR3 DNA: TGTGCCAGCAGAGAAGACAGGGGGCGGGAAAAACTGTTTTTT; CDR3 protein: CASREDRGREKLFF
clone size: once; J gene: TRBJ1-6; D gene: NA; V gene: TRBV6-5; CDR3 DNA: TGTGCCAGCAGTTACTCCGCGACAGCGAATTCACCCCTCCACTTT; CDR3 protein: CASSYSATANSPLHF
clone size: medium-sized; J gene: TRBJ2-7; D gene: NA; V gene: TRBV5-1; CDR3 DNA: TGCGCCAGCAGCTTGGGGATAAGCGACGAGCAGTACTTC; CDR3 protein: CASSLGISDEQYF
clone size: once; J gene: TRBJ1-4; D gene: TRBD1; V gene: TRBV5-1; CDR3 DNA: TGCGCCAGCAGCTTGATTACAGGGGCGGATGAAAAACTGTTTTTT; CDR3 protein: CASSLITGADEKLFF
clone size: NA; J gene: TRBJ1-5; D gene: NA; V gene: TRBV19; CDR3 DNA: TGTGCCAGTAGTATAGTCCAACGGGGCAATCAGCCCCAGCATTTT; CDR3 protein: CASSIVQRGNQPQHF